What follows are 18 T cell receptor beta chains derived from one specimen sequenced in a study of blood T cell repertoires in COVID-19. TCRdb keeps only in-frame clones here, not all; method: immunoSEQ multiplex PCR. The repertoire holds some 250,000 clones, approximately 85% seen once, with approximately 2% in the top ten. Input material: PBMCs or T cells enriched from blood (not recorded which). The receptors derive from a woman aged 50 to 60 who had recovered from COVID-19.

V usage is TRBV19 and J usage is TRBJ2-3; the match to TRBD2 covers 12 bases. The CDR3 loop spans 18 amino acids. Germline assignment: CDR1 LNHDA and CDR2 SQIVND (reference sequence). V lost 3 bases to trimming and J lost 6 bases; unmatched junction nucleotides: 13. CDR3 nucleotide sequence: TGTGCCAGTAGTATCTTTCTAGCGGGAGGGCCAGGATTTGATACGCAGTATTTT. Amino acid sequence: CASSIFLAGGPGFDTQYF.

This chain joins TRBV7-2 and TRBJ2-3, with TRBD2 matching 11 bases. The CDR3 covers 15 residues. Trimming at V came to 4 bases and at J to 5 bases, leaving 5 bases not matched to a gene. Germline V gene lookup returns CDR1 SGHTA and CDR2 FQGNSA. CDR3 nucleotide sequence: TGTGCCAGCAGCTCAATAGCGGGAGGGGGAGATACGCAGTATTTT. Its translation: CASSSIAGGGDTQYF. Using reference TRBV7-2 and TRBJ2-3 for the parts outside the CDR3, the full variable domain is GAGVSQSPSNKVTEKGKDVELRCDPISGHTALYWYRQSLGQGLEFLIYFQGNSAPDKSGLPSDRFSAERTGGSVSTLTIQRTQQEDSAVYLCASSSIAGGGDTQYFGPGTRLTVL.

The V gene is TRBV18, the J gene TRBJ2-7; possibly TRBD2 for D (7 bases). Trimming shortened V by 6 bases and J by 5 bases, and 17 bases separated the two germline ends. CDR1 is KGHSH and CDR2 is LQKENI in the germline V gene. The length of the CDR3 is 14 residues. As DNA, the CDR3 is TGTGCCAGCTCGCTGGGGGGGGCGCACGACGAGCAGTACTTC. Translated: CASSLGGAHDEQYF.

The rearrangement uses TRBV18 and TRBJ2-5; 10 nucleotides agree with TRBD1. Trimming cost V 5 bases and J 5 bases; bases outside gene matches: 5. The germline V gene has CDR1 KGHSH and CDR2 LQKENI. The CDR3 length is 14 residues. CDR3: CASSFRDRGETQYF. The CDR3 DNA reads TGTGCCAGCTCATTCCGGGACAGGGGTGAGACCCAGTACTTC.

V is TRBV14 and J is TRBJ2-7, with 10 bases that match TRBD1. V lost 2 bases, J lost 5 bases, and 12 bases stayed unmatched. Germline CDR1 is SGHDN and CDR2 is FVKESK. This CDR3 spans 17 amino acids. In nucleotides, the CDR3 is TGTGCCAGCAGCCAACGGGACAGGGGTATATGGTTGGACGAGCAGTACTTC. Its translation is CASSQRDRGIWLDEQYF.

The genes are TRBV7-3 and TRBJ2-1, with TRBD2 matching 8 bases. V was clipped by 4 bases and J by 4 bases; unmatched bases: 6. There are 15 residues in the CDR3. CDR1 and CDR2 from the germline V gene are SGHTA and FQGTGA. The CDR3 loop reads CASSSTGGFYNEQFF. CDR3 in DNA: TGTGCCAGCAGCTCGACGGGGGGGTTTTACAATGAGCAGTTCTTC.

The chain has TRBV27 and TRBJ2-7; TRBD2 is a possible D gene (5 bases). Looked up from germline, CDR1 is MNHEY and CDR2 is SMNVEV (reference sequence). The CDR3 loop spans 11 amino acids. V was pared by 6 bases and J by 2 bases, with 5 bases between. The CDR3 protein is CASRRAYEQYF. The CDR3 DNA reads as TGTGCCAGCAGGCGGGCCTACGAGCAGTACTTC.

The count of this clone is one. The J gene is TRBJ2-7, the V gene TRBV5-4, with 10 positions matching TRBD1. The CDR3 runs to 14 residues. Germline CDR1 SGHNT, CDR2 YYREEE (reference sequence). The junction had 4 bases not matched to a gene; V was cut back by 3 bases and J by 4 bases. The CDR3 DNA sequence: TGTGCCAGCAGCTCCCGGGACAGGGGATACGAGCAGTACTTC. This sequence encodes CASSSRDRGYEQYF.

The chain joins TRBV30 to TRBJ2-5; D is undetermined. Trimming took off 1 base at V and 5 bases at J, with 11 bases between the two ends. Germline CDR1 reads GTSNPN; CDR2 reads SVGIG (reference sequence). There are 13 residues in the CDR3. The CDR3 DNA reads as TGTGCCTGGAGTGCCCCGGGTCGGGAGACCCAGTACTTC. Amino acids: CAWSAPGRETQYF.

The chain couples TRBV6-1 to TRBJ1-5; D perhaps matches TRBD1 (5 bases). CDR1 is MNHNS, CDR2 SASEGT, per germline. With 2 bases removed from V and 5 bases from J, the gap between germline ends came to 13 bases. This CDR3 contains 15 residues. The CDR3 here is CASSEKSAGHQPQHF. As DNA, the CDR3 is TGTGCCAGCAGTGAAAAGTCGGCGGGACATCAGCCCCAGCATTTT.

This clone was recorded only once. The rearrangement links TRBV18 to TRBJ1-2; D gene ambiguous. The CDR3 is 14 residues long. The germline V and J ends were trimmed by 1 base and 4 bases, with 10 bases remaining between them. CDR1 is KGHSH and CDR2 is LQKENI in the germline V gene. CDR3 loop: CASSPQKESYGYTF. CDR3 coding DNA: TGTGCCAGCTCACCACAGAAAGAGAGCTATGGCTACACCTTC.

This clone was seen only once. The chain links TRBV5-1 to TRBJ2-7; 7 nucleotides align to TRBD2. V lost 1 base and J lost 5; bases outside the gene matches: 6. There are 14 residues in the CDR3. Germline-derived CDR1 and CDR2 are SGHRS and YFSETQ. CDR3 DNA: TGCGCCAGCAGCTTGAGGGCGGGAGACCACGAGCAGTACTTC. Amino acids: CASSLRAGDHEQYF.

This clone was counted between two and nine times. In DNA, the CDR3 is TGTGCCAGCTCACCGGGCAGGGAGAACACCGGGGAGCTGTTTTTT. As protein: CASSPGRENTGELFF. The rearrangement uses TRBV18 and TRBJ2-2, with D perhaps TRBD1 (5 bases). Trimming left V 3 bases short and J 1 base short, with 9 bases between. CDR1 KGHSH and CDR2 LQKENI come from the germline V gene. This CDR3 is built from 15 residues.

The gene calls are TRBV9 and TRBJ2-5; TRBD1 agrees at 7 bases. The CDR3 runs to 14 residues. The junction had 7 bases not matched to a gene; V was cut back by 4 bases and J by 4 bases. Per germline, CDR1 SGDLS and CDR2 YYNGEE. This CDR3 reads CASSPQGGRETQYF. CDR3 coding DNA: TGTGCCAGCAGCCCCCAAGGGGGCCGAGAGACCCAGTACTTC.

The CDR3 DNA sequence: TGTGCCAGCAGCTCGTCCGGGACAGGGGGCGATTGGGGCTACACCTTC. It codes for CASSSSGTGGDWGYTF. This chain uses TRBV13 with TRBJ1-2; TRBD1 aligns across 12 bases. The CDR3 is 16 amino acids. V shed 4 bases and J 8 bases; nucleotides not matched to a gene: 11. Per the germline V gene, CDR1 is PRHDT and CDR2 is FYEKMQ (reference sequence).

The chain uses TRBV2 and TRBJ1-2; the D gene is possibly TRBD1 (6 bases). The V gene's germline CDR1 is SNHLY and CDR2 FYNNEI. The germline V and J ends were trimmed by 3 bases and 4 bases, with 9 bases remaining between them. CDR3 length equals 13 residues. The CDR3 coding sequence is TGTGCCAGCAGTGAGCACAGGGTCTATGGCTACACCTTC. This gives the protein CASSEHRVYGYTF. The whole variable domain, filled in from reference TRBV2 and TRBJ1-2, reads EPEVTQTPSHQVTQMGQEVILRCVPISNHLYFYWYRQILGQKVEFLVSFYNNEISEKSEIFDDQFSVERPDGSNFTLKIRSTKLEDSAMYFCASSEHRVYGYTFGSGTRLTVV.

This clone was found many times. CDR3 coding DNA: TGTGCCAGCGGAGAGACAGGGGGCGGCTACACCTTC. Translating gives CASGETGGGYTF. The V call is TRBV2, the J call TRBJ1-2; TRBD1 agrees at 10 bases. CDR1 is SNHLY, CDR2 FYNNEI, per germline. This CDR3 contains 12 residues. V was pared by 8 bases and J by 8 bases, with 5 bases of the junction left unmatched.

This clone was observed once. This chain joins TRBV27 and TRBJ1-5; 7 positions match TRBD1. This CDR3 has 13 amino acids. Germline V lookup: CDR1 MNHEY, CDR2 SMNVEV (reference sequence). The junction had 4 bases not matched to a gene; V was cut back by 4 bases and J by 7 bases. CDR3 bases: TGTGCCAGCAGTTCCACAGGGGCCCAGCCCCAGCATTTT. This codes for CASSSTGAQPQHF.